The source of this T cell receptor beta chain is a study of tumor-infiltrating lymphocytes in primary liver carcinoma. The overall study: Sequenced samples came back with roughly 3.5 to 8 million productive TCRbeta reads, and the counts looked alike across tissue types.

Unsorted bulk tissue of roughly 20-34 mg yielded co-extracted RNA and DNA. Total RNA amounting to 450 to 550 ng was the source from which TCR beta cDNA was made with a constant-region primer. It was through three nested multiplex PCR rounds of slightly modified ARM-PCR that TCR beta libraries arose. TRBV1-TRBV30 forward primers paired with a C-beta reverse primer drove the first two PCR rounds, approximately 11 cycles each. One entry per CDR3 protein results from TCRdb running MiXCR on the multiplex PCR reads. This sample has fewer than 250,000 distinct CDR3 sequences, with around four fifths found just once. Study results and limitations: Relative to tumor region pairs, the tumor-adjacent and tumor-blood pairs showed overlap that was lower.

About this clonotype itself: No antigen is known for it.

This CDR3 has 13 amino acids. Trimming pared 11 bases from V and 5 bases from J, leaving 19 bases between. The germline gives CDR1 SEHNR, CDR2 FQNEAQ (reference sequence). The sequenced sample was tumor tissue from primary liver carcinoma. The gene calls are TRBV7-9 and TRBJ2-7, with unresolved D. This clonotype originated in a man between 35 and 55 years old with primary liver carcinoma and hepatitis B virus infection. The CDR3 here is CAVNWEGEDEQYF. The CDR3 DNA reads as TGTGCCGTCAATTGGGAAGGAGAAGACGAGCAGTACTTC.